One and the same sample provided the 22 T cell receptor beta chains below, sequenced in a study of T-cell memory formation after mild COVID-19. Via MiXCR, TCRdb re-called the 5' RACE reads, giving one row per CDR3 protein. The profile covers about 390,000 distinct CDR3 sequences, with approximately 16% appearing a single time and around a fifth taken by the ten largest. Material for sequencing was PBMCs or a T cell subset sorted from them (not recorded which). Receptors originate from a man aged 18 to 30 who had mild COVID-19 (a few samples of this study predate the infection). Cell type and time point are not known.

The chain recombines TRBV11-2 with TRBJ2-5, with D perhaps matching TRBD2 (6 bases). The CDR3 runs to 15 residues. Germline lookup yields CDR1 SGHAT and CDR2 FQNNGV. V was shortened by 5 bases and J by 5 bases, with 18 bases between the two germline ends. This CDR3 reads CASSPRWDRGETQYF. The CDR3 DNA is TGTGCCAGCAGCCCCCGATGGGACCGGGGGGAGACCCAGTACTTC.

This sequence joins TRBV6-1 and TRBJ2-7; tentative D call: TRBD1 (5 bases). Germline CDR1 MNHNS, CDR2 SASEGT. The CDR3 totals 13 residues. V lost 4 bases, J lost 5 bases, and 12 bases lay in between. The CDR3 loop reads CASSAVRVNEQYV. In nucleotides, the CDR3 is TGTGCCAGCAGTGCTGTCAGGGTGAACGAGCAGTACGTC.

The CDR3 bases are TGTGCCAGCAGCTTAGCTCTAGCGGGGGCGAAGCAGTTCTTC. Amino acids: CASSLALAGAKQFF. The gene calls are TRBV7-9 and TRBJ2-1, with TRBD2 identical over 10 bases. Looked up from germline, CDR1 is SEHNR and CDR2 is FQNEAQ (reference sequence). This CDR3 is built from 14 residues. V trimming: 0 bases; J trimming: 11 bases; junction bases outside the gene matches: 4.

This chain joins TRBV19 and TRBJ1-5; D gene uncertain. The germline V and J ends were trimmed by 3 bases and 7 bases, with 16 bases remaining between them. The germline CDR1 and CDR2 sequences are LNHDA and SQIVND (reference sequence). The CDR3 is 15 amino acids. The CDR3 spells CASSIVPLLLQPQHF. CDR3 bases: TGTGCCAGTAGTATTGTCCCCCTTTTATTGCAGCCCCAGCATTTT.

This clonotype was detected only a few times. The rearrangement uses TRBV29-1 and TRBJ1-2, with 11 bases that match TRBD1. V shed 4 bases and J 4 bases; nucleotides not matched to a gene: 8. This CDR3 comprises 15 residues. Looked up from germline, CDR1 is SQVTM and CDR2 is ANQGSEA. CDR3 DNA: TGCAGCGTTGTTACCGGGACAGGGGGTTCCTATGGCTACACCTTC. As protein: CSVVTGTGGSYGYTF.

This clonotype was seen at least ten times. The rearrangement uses TRBV7-8 and TRBJ2-2, with D perhaps matching TRBD1 (9 bases). CDR3 length equals 17 residues. Germline CDR1 reads SGHVS; CDR2 reads FQNEAQ. Trimming took 5 bases from V and 1 from J, leaving 17 bases between them. The CDR3: CASSPRGGQGNTGELFF. The CDR3 nucleotides read TGTGCCAGCAGCCCCCGGGGGGGACAGGGGAACACCGGGGAGCTGTTTTTT.

This clonotype was observed at least ten times. J is TRBJ2-2 and V is TRBV6-5; tentative D call: TRBD2 (5 bases). Germline V gene sequence: CDR1 MNHEY, CDR2 SVGAGI. The CDR3 is made up of 12 amino acids. V lost 8 bases and J 4 bases, leaving 8 bases between the germline ends. The CDR3 protein is CASHGVTGELFF. CDR3 DNA sequence: TGTGCCAGCCACGGGGTCACCGGGGAGCTGTTTTTT.

The CDR3 reads CASSQVRGGRETQYF. The CDR3 DNA reads as TGCGCCAGCAGCCAAGTTCGGGGGGGCAGGGAGACCCAGTACTTC. The J gene is TRBJ2-5, the V gene TRBV4-1; 8 nucleotides match TRBD2. The CDR3 sequence is 15 residues long. Germline values: CDR1 MGHRA, CDR2 YSYEKL. V lost 1 base and J lost 5; bases outside the gene matches: 6.

In its sample, this clonotype was seen a few times. The chain is built from TRBV5-1 and TRBJ2-1, with 7 nucleotides matching TRBD1. This CDR3 region has 13 residues. Trimming cost V 4 bases and J 10 bases; bases outside gene matches: 8. CDR1 and CDR2 (germline): SGHRS, YFSETQ. CDR3 protein: CASSPRGKWEQFF. CDR3 sequence (DNA): TGCGCCAGCAGCCCCAGGGGGAAGTGGGAGCAGTTCTTC. The whole variable domain, filled in from reference TRBV5-1 and TRBJ2-1, reads KAGVTQTPRYLIKTRGQQVTLSCSPISGHRSVSWYQQTPGQGLQFLFEYFSETQRNKGNFPGRFSGRQFSNSRSEMNVSTLELGDSALYLCASSPRGKWEQFFGPGTRLTVL.

This clonotype was seen more than once but under ten times. The chain recombines TRBV20-1 with TRBJ1-1; D not resolved. V shed 2 bases and J shed 3 bases, with 13 bases lying between them. The germline V gene encodes CDR1 DFQATT and CDR2 SNEGSKA (reference sequence). The CDR3 is 14 amino acids. This CDR3 is CSARPAQRDTEAFF. The CDR3 coding sequence is TGCAGTGCTAGACCCGCGCAGCGGGACACTGAAGCTTTCTTT.

This chain connects TRBV20-1 to TRBJ2-6; no clear D. CDR3 length equals 15 residues. Germline V gene data show CDR1 as DFQATT and CDR2 as SNEGSKA (reference sequence). The V gene lost 6 bases and the J gene lost 0 bases, with 12 bases spanning the gap. This chain's CDR3 is CSASPGFSGANVLTF. As DNA, the CDR3 is TGCAGTGCCTCCCCGGGCTTCTCTGGGGCCAACGTCCTGACTTTC.

The gene calls are TRBV7-9 and TRBJ2-7; D gene ambiguous. The CDR3 is 14 amino acids. Trimming pared 3 bases from V and 3 bases from J, leaving 12 bases between. The V gene's germline CDR1 is SEHNR and CDR2 FQNEAQ (reference sequence). The DNA for the CDR3 is TGTGCCAGCAGCTTTGAATCCAGTTACTACGAGCAGTACTTC. It codes for CASSFESSYYEQYF.

The J gene is TRBJ2-5, the V gene TRBV12-3 or TRBV12-4; D might be TRBD2 (6 bases). Trimming stripped 2 bases from V and 4 bases from J, with 11 bases between. The CDR3 loop spans 14 amino acids. In DNA, the CDR3 is TGTGCCAGCAGTTTAATAGGGAGGTTAGAGACCCAGTACTTC. Translation gives CASSLIGRLETQYF.

This clonotype was counted between two and nine times. The chain joins TRBV27 to TRBJ2-7; a weak D match, TRBD2 (5 bases). Germline assignment: CDR1 MNHEY and CDR2 SMNVEV (reference sequence). Trimming removed 2 bases from V and 9 bases from J, with 14 bases in between. This CDR3 spans 13 amino acids. The CDR3 bases are TGTGCCAGCAGTTTAAGCGGCCCCCGGACGCAGTACTTC. This sequence encodes CASSLSGPRTQYF.

V is TRBV7-9 and J is TRBJ2-1; 7 positions match TRBD2. Germline loops: CDR1 SEHNR, CDR2 FQNEAQ (reference sequence). V was pared by 5 bases and J by 4 bases, with 8 bases of the junction left unmatched. CDR3 length: 15 residues. In nucleotides, the CDR3 is TGTGCCAGCAGCCCCGGGCCGGGGGGTTACAATGAGCAGTTCTTC. Its protein is CASSPGPGGYNEQFF.

The rearrangement joins TRBV12-3 or TRBV12-4 to TRBJ1-5; D might be TRBD1 (5 bases). The length of the CDR3 is 13 residues. V was clipped by 5 bases and J by 12 bases, with 17 bases between them. This CDR3 is CASSIGHGRIQHF. The CDR3 DNA sequence: TGTGCCAGCAGTATTGGACACGGCAGGATCCAGCATTTT.

The table lists this clonotype with a few counts. V usage is TRBV29-1 and J usage is TRBJ2-3; the D call may be TRBD1 or TRBD2 (5 bases each). Germline V lookup: CDR1 SQVTM, CDR2 ANQGSEA. The CDR3 contains 15 residues. V gave up 4 bases and J gave up 0 bases, with 14 bases separating them. CDR3 in amino acids: CSVVGGDASTDTQYF. CDR3 DNA: TGCAGCGTTGTAGGTGGGGACGCTAGCACAGATACGCAGTATTTT.

This clonotype occurred a few times. J is TRBJ1-2 and V is TRBV7-8, with TRBD1 as a possible D gene (5 bases). The germline V gene has CDR1 SGHVS and CDR2 FQNEAQ. This CDR3 comprises 19 residues. The V gene lost 2 bases and the J gene lost 3 bases, with 25 bases spanning the gap. The CDR3 nucleotides are TGTGCCAGCAGCTTAAGGTTTCGGAGGGGCCCGCGGGGCCACTATGGCTACACCTTC. It is translated as CASSLRFRRGPRGHYGYTF.

V usage is TRBV12-3 or TRBV12-4 and J usage is TRBJ1-5; 8 bases map to TRBD1. CDR3 size: 15 residues. J gave up 9 bases and V 1 base, and 8 bases lay outside the gene matches. CDR3 sequence reads: CASSLVRQGLGPQHF. The DNA of the CDR3 is TGTGCCAGCAGTTTAGTCCGACAGGGGCTTGGGCCCCAGCATTTT.

This chain links TRBV12-3 or TRBV12-4 with TRBJ2-7, with no clear D. Trimming left V 5 bases short and J 1 base short, with 12 bases between. This CDR3 spans 14 amino acids. CDR3 residues: CASSPARRSYEQYF. As DNA, the CDR3 is TGTGCCAGCAGTCCTGCTCGGCGGTCCTACGAGCAGTACTTC.

A few counts support this clonotype. This chain connects TRBV6-1 to TRBJ2-3, with TRBD2 matching over 8 bases. This CDR3 is built from 16 residues. The V segment lost 1 base and the J segment 1 base; nucleotides outside the gene matches: 4. CDR1 and CDR2 (germline): MNHNS, SASEGT. CDR3 amino acids: CASSEVAGGRTDTQYF. In DNA form, the CDR3 reads TGTGCCAGCAGTGAAGTCGCGGGGGGCCGCACAGATACGCAGTATTTT.

For this clonotype: Because the CDR3's place on the DNA is in doubt, the DNA is left out and the CDR3 is given as listed by TCRdb. The rearrangement links TRBV12-3 or TRBV12-4 to TRBJ2-3. The CDR3 spans 11 residues, counting both ends. The CDR3 spells CASILADTQYF.